A single sample gave rise to the 8 T cell receptor beta chains below, sequenced in a study of glioma-infiltrating T cells. The iRepertoire nested amplicon-rescue multiplex PCR amplified TCR alpha and beta CDR3s from RNA. TCRdb fed the multiplex PCR reads into MiXCR, producing one record per CDR3 protein. The repertoire holds tens of thousands of distinct CDR3 sequences, with about 25% as singletons. The specimen was glioma tissue, nonneoplastic brain tissue, or PBMCs (not recorded which). The receptors originated from a human donor with low-grade glioma or glioblastoma, undergoing nonglioma brain surgery, or in good health (not recorded which).

Turning to this clonotype: This may come from a read error, since a much larger clone is one base off. The chain uses TRBV7-9 and TRBJ1-5; D is uncertain. The CDR3 is made up of 15 amino acids. V lost 5 bases to trimming and J lost 4 bases, with 15 bases between them. Per germline, CDR1 SEHNR and CDR2 FQNEAQ (reference sequence). The CDR3 DNA reads as TGTGCCAGCAGCGACACAGATTATAGAAATCAGCCCCAGCATTTT. This codes for CASSDTDYRNQPQHF.

The sample holds many counts of this clonotype. The chain uses TRBV6-1 and TRBJ2-7, with no clear D. Trimming took off 2 bases at V and 4 bases at J, with 18 bases between the two ends. Germline-derived CDR1 and CDR2 are MNHNS and SASEGT. There are 16 residues in the CDR3. CDR3 protein: CASSEKDTINSYEQYF. CDR3 DNA: TGTGCCAGCAGTGAAAAGGATACGATTAACAGTTACGAGCAGTACTTC.

This clonotype was recorded at least ten times. V usage is TRBV20-1 and J usage is TRBJ2-1; 8 nucleotides agree with TRBD2. Germline V gives CDR1 DFQATT, CDR2 SNEGSKA (reference sequence). V lost 2 bases, J lost 3 bases, and 6 bases stayed unmatched. This CDR3 is built from 15 residues. CDR3 coding DNA: TGCAGTGCTAGACTAGCGGGTTCTATCTACAATGAGCAGTTCTTC. Protein: CSARLAGSIYNEQFF.

Ten or more counts support this clonotype. The chain uses TRBV20-1 and TRBJ1-5, with D perhaps TRBD1 (6 bases). This CDR3 has 15 residues. Between the trimmed V and J ends, which lost 3 bases and 3 bases, there was a span of 15 bases. Germline-derived CDR1 and CDR2 are DFQATT and SNEGSKA (reference sequence). The DNA for the CDR3 is TGCAGTGCTAGTTCGATACAGGGCTTCAATCAGCCCCAGCATTTT. It translates to CSASSIQGFNQPQHF.

Only a few counts were recorded for this clonotype. V usage is TRBV7-2 and J usage is TRBJ2-7; 13 positions match TRBD2. From germline, CDR1 is SGHTA and CDR2 FQGNSA. There are 16 residues in the CDR3. Unmatched junction bases numbered 2, after V lost 3 bases and J lost 0 bases. The CDR3 reads CASSLWTSGSSYEQYF. The CDR3, as DNA: TGTGCCAGCAGCTTGTGGACTAGCGGGAGCTCCTACGAGCAGTACTTC. Full variable domain (rest looked up from reference TRBV7-2 and TRBJ2-7): GAGVSQSPSNKVTEKGKDVELRCDPISGHTALYWYRQSLGQGLEFLIYFQGNSAPDKSGLPSDRFSAERTGGSVSTLTIQRTQQEDSAVYLCASSLWTSGSSYEQYFGPGTRLTVT.

This clonotype was detected ten times or more. The rearrangement uses TRBV29-1 and TRBJ1-1, with 9 positions matching TRBD1. Germline V gene lookup returns CDR1 SQVTM and CDR2 ANQGSEA. The CDR3 has 16 amino acids. Trimming cost V 6 bases and J 3 bases; bases outside gene matches: 14. CDR3 DNA sequence: TGCAGCGTCGGGACAGGGCCCAGGGGCAAGCACACTGAAGCTTTCTTT. Residues: CSVGTGPRGKHTEAFF.

The chain employs TRBV3-1 and TRBJ2-5, with 7 bases that match TRBD2. The V gene end was trimmed by 0 bases and the J gene end by 0 bases; junction bases not matched to a gene: 7. Germline-derived CDR1 and CDR2 are LGHDT and YNNKEL (reference sequence). The CDR3 has 17 amino acids. The CDR3 protein is CASSQELAPVYQETQYF. The CDR3 bases are TGTGCCAGCAGCCAAGAACTAGCGCCTGTATACCAAGAGACCCAGTACTTC.

In the case of this clonotype: The junction does not match germline at one end; this may be a read error. This chain uses TRBV20-1 with TRBJ2-1; 9 bases agree with TRBD2. The CDR3 is made up of 15 amino acids. Germline V gene data show CDR1 as DFQATT and CDR2 as SNEGSKA (reference sequence). The CDR3 DNA reads as TGCAGCGCTAGAAATCCAGCGGGGGGTTATAATGAGCAGTTCTTC. Amino acid sequence: CSARNPAGGYNEQFF.